This T cell receptor beta chain was profiled in a study of Ad26.COV2.S vaccination and SARS-CoV-2 variants. About the study: In the COV1001 trial, the donor was in the Ad26.COV2.S arm. Donor got 5x10^10 or 1x10^11 viral particles of Ad26.COV2.S.

Only in-frame clones appear in the TCRdb table, and some are missing; sequencing was by immunoSEQ multiplex PCR. The sample comprises about 350,000 clones, 80% to 90% of which are singletons, and roughly a tenth rests with the top ten. The CDR3 has 14 amino acids. CDR1 and CDR2 (germline): LNHDA, SQIVND (reference sequence). Trimming stripped 3 bases from V and 2 bases from J, with 11 bases between. Regarding treatment: about 20 received Ad26.COV2.S at low or high dose, single or two shots; roughly five received placebo; per-sample allocation not given. The samples date from day 63 after the first vaccine or placebo injection. Boston provided a donor who was an adult aged 18-55 years.

The receptor was derived from a person aged 18-60 years who received the Ad26.COV2.S COVID-19 vaccine or a placebo. Sequenced here: peripheral blood, sampled in a trial of Ad26.COV2.S vaccine versus placebo. The rearrangement joins TRBV19 to TRBJ2-7; D unclear. The DNA for the CDR3 is TGTGCCAGTAGTATCCCCAGCCCTCCCTACGAGCAGTACTTC. Translation: CASSIPSPPYEQYF.